This TCR beta chain was sequenced during a study of human T cells and chemical hapten exposure. Time point specified: patch test 3, about 24 weeks after DPC sensitization. Treatment here: therapeutic diphenylcyclopropenone sensitization with weekly scalp DPC. TCRdb redid the calling of the RACE reads with MiXCR, one entry per CDR3 protein. The table has about 160,000 distinct CDR3 sequences, roughly 25% seen once. The sample holds many counts of this clonotype. This CDR3 region has 13 residues. Germline assignment: CDR1 SGHTA and CDR2 FQGNSA. The V gene lost 1 base and the J gene lost 1 base, with 3 bases spanning the gap.

The clonotype comes from a woman under 30 with alopecia areata. Some clones in this sample may be carry-over from other donors' samples. This sequence joins TRBV7-2 and TRBJ2-3, with D uncertain. The source was whole blood, collected in connection with sensitization to the hapten diphenylcyclopropenone (DPC). CDR3 protein: CASSLVGTDTQYF. The CDR3 DNA follows: TGTGCCAGCAGCTTAGTCGGCACAGATACGCAGTATTTT.